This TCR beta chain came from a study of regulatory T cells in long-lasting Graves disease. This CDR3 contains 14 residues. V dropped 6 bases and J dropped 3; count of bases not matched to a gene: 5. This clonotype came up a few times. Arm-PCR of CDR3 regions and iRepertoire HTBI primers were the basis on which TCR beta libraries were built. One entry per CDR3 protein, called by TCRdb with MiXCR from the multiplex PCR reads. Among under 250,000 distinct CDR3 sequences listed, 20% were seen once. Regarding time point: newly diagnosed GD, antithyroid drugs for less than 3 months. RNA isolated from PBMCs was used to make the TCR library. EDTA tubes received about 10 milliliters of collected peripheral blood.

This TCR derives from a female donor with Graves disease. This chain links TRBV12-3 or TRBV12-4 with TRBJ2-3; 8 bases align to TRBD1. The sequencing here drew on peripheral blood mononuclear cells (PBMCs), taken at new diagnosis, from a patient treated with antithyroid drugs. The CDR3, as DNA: TGTGCCAGCAGCCAAGGACAGGGAACAGATACGCAGTATTTT. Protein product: CASSQGQGTDTQYF.